Only a few counts were recorded for the clone carrying this TCR beta chain. The entry originates in a study of T-cell memory formation after mild COVID-19. 5'RACE primed at constant segments yielded TCR alpha and TCR beta cDNA libraries bearing sample barcodes and UMIs. Each CDR3 protein is one row after TCRdb ran MiXCR on the 5' RACE reads. Among 270,000 or so distinct CDR3 sequences listed, 16% were seen once. The sequenced sample was PBMCs or a T cell subset sorted from them (not recorded which). The TCR comes from a man aged 18 to 30 who had mild COVID-19 (a few samples of this study predate the infection). Cell type and time point are not known.

For the CDR3, the DNA is TGTGCCAGTAGTTCGGGAGGCGGCACTGAAGCTTTCTTT. Translating it yields CASSSGGGTEAFF. The chain joins TRBV19 to TRBJ1-1; unclear D gene. Germline V gene data show CDR1 as LNHDA and CDR2 as SQIVND (reference sequence). The CDR3 length is 13 residues. The V end lost 5 bases, the J end lost 4 bases, and 11 bases lay between the germline ends.